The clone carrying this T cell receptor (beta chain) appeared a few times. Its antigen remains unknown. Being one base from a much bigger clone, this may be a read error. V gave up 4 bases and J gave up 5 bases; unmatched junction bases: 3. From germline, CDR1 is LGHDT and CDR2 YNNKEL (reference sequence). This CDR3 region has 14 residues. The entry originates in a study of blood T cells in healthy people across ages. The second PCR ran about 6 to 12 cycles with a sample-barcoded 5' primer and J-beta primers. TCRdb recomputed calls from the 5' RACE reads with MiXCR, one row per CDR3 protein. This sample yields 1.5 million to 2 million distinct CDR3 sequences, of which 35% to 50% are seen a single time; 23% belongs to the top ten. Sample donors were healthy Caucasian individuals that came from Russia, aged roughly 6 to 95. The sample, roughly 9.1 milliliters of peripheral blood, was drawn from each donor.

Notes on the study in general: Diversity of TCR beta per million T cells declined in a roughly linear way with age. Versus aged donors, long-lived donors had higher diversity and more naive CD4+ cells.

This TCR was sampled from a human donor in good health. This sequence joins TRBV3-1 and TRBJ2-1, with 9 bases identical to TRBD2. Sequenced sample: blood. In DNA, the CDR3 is TGTGCCAGCAGCCTAGCGGGGGACGACAATGAGCAGTTCTTC. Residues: CASSLAGDDNEQFF.